This entry is about one TCR beta chain. CDR3 length: 15 residues. Trimming stripped 5 bases from V and 1 base from J, with 14 bases between. TCRdb ran MiXCR on the 5' RACE reads and lists one entry per CDR3 protein. The sample holds around 37,000 distinct CDR3 sequences, 29% seen once. The material sequenced was memory CD4+ T cells sorted from a lymph node. Subset of the sample: memory CD4+ T cells, CD4+CD45RO+CD25-. The TCR originated in a female donor with breast cancer. The V and J genes are TRBV12-3 or TRBV12-4 and TRBJ2-5, with unresolved D. The CDR3 DNA is TGTGCCAGCAGTCTCCTCTTAGGGTTCCAAGAGACCCAGTACTTC. It is translated as CASSLLLGFQETQYF.